What follows is one TCR beta chain and its context. Its antigen remains unidentified. This specimen comes from a study of cytomegalovirus exposure and HLA in healthy donors. V lost 5 bases to trimming and J lost 8 bases, with 12 bases between them. Looked up from germline, CDR1 is LNHNV and CDR2 is YYDKDF (reference sequence). The CDR3 is 12 amino acids. Points from the study as a whole: Listed as cytomegalovirus-associated were roughly 180 TCR beta chains. According to an earlier analysis, most TCR beta V segments yielded productive rearrangements about 90% or about 30% of the time.

13 Jbeta primers and 60 Vbeta primers were used for the PCR. TCRdb's copy holds only in-frame clones and misses some; the assay was immunoSEQ multiplex PCR. This sample has about 160,000 clones, with under 85% found just once. The sequence derives from a woman aged 25 to 45 in good health and CMV-seronegative. Sequencing was done on a sample of PBMCs. V gene TRBV15 combines with J gene TRBJ2-5; tentatively, D is TRBD1 (6 bases). The CDR3 DNA reads as TGTGCCACCAGCGCCGCACAGGGAACCCAGTACTTC. Translating it yields CATSAAQGTQYF.